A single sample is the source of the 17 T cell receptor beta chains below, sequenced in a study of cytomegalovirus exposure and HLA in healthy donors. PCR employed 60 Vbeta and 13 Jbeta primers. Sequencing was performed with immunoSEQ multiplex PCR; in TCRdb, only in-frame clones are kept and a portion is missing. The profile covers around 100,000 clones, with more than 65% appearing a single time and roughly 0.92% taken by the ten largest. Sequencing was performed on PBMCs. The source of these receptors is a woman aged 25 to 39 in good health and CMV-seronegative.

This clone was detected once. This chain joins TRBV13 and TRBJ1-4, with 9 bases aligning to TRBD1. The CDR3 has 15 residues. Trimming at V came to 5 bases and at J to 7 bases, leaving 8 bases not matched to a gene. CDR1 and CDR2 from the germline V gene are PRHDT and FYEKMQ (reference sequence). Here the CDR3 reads CASSAYRGRGEKLFF. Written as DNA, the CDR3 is TGTGCCAGCAGCGCCTACAGGGGGCGCGGTGAAAAACTGTTTTTT.

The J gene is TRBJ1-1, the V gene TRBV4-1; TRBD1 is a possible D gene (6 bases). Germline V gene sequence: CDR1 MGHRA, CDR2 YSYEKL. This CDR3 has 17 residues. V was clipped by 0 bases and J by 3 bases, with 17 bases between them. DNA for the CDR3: TGCGCCAGCAGCCAAGATAATATGGACAGTCGGGACACTGAAGCTTTCTTT. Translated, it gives CASSQDNMDSRDTEAFF.

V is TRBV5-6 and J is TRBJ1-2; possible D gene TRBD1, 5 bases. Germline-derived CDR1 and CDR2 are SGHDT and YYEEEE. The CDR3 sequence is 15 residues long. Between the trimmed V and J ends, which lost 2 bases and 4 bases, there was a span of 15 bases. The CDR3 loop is CASSLLAGRPYGYTF. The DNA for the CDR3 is TGTGCCAGCAGCTTATTGGCAGGGAGGCCCTATGGCTACACCTTC.

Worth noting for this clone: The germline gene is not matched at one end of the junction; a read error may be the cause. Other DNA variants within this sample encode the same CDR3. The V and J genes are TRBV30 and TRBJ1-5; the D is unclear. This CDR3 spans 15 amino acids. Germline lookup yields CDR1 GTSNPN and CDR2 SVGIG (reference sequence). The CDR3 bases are TGCGCCTGGAGTGTGATCCTATTTAGCAATCAGCCCCAGCATTTT. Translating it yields CAWSVILFSNQPQHF.

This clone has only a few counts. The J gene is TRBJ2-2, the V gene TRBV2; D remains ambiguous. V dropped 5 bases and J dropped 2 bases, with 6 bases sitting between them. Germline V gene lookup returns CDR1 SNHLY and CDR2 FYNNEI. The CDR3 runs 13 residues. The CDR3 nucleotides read TGTGCCAGCAGTAGCGCTAACACCGGGGAGCTGTTTTTT. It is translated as CASSSANTGELFF.

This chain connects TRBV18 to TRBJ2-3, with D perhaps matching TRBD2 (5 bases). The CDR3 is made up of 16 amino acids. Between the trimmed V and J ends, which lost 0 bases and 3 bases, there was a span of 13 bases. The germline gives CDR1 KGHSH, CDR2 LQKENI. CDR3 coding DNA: TGTGCCAGCTCACCACCGGGCAGACTATCTACAGATACGCAGTATTTT. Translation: CASSPPGRLSTDTQYF.

Here the CDR3 DNA reads TGTGCCAGCAGCTTCATTACAGGGGGTCAAGAGACCCAGTACTTC. As protein: CASSFITGGQETQYF. The J gene is TRBJ2-5, the V gene TRBV11-3; 8 bases are shared with TRBD1. The germline gives CDR1 SGHNT, CDR2 YENEEA. This CDR3 is 15 amino acids long. V was clipped by 3 bases and J by 2 bases; unmatched bases: 5.

CDR3 residues: CASSRGTGVRLTEAFF. The CDR3 DNA is TGCGCCAGCAGCCGCGGGACAGGGGTAAGATTAACTGAAGCTTTCTTT. This chain links TRBV4-3 with TRBJ1-1; 10 nucleotides match TRBD1. Germline V CDR1 and CDR2: LGHNA, YSLEER. V lost 4 bases, J lost 5 bases, and 10 bases stayed unmatched. The CDR3 extends over 16 amino acids.

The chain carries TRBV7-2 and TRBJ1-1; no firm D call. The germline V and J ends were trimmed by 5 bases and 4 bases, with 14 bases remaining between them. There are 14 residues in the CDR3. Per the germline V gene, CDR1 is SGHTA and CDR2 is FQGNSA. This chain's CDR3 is CASSVFDGSTEAFF. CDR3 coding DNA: TGTGCCAGCAGCGTATTTGATGGGAGCACTGAAGCTTTCTTT.

The CDR3 DNA is TGTGCCAGCAGCGCGGGACAGGGAATGAACACTGAAGCTTTCTTT. This codes for CASSAGQGMNTEAFF. The chain links TRBV11-2 to TRBJ1-1; 9 bases match TRBD1. This CDR3 spans 15 amino acids. The germline gives CDR1 SGHAT, CDR2 FQNNGV. V was clipped by 5 bases and J by 0 bases; unmatched bases: 4.

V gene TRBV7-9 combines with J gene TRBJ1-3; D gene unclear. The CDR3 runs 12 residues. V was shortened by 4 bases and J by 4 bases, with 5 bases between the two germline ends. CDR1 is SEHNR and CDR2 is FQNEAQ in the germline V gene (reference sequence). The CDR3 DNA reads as TGTGCCAGCAGCTCCCAGGGAAACACCATATATTTT. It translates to CASSSQGNTIYF.

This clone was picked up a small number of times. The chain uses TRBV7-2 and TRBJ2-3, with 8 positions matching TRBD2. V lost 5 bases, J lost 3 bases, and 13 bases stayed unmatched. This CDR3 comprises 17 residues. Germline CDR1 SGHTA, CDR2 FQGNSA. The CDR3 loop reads CASSRGGYAGGTDTQYF. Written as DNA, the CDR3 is TGTGCCAGCAGCCGAGGGGGATACGCGGGAGGAACAGATACGCAGTATTTT.

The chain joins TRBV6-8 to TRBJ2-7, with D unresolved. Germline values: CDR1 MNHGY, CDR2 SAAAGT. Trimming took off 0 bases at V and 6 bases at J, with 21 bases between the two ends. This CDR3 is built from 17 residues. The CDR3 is CASSYSGRSSLGCEQYF. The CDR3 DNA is TGTGCCAGCAGTTACTCAGGTCGGTCGAGCCTAGGCTGCGAGCAGTACTTC.

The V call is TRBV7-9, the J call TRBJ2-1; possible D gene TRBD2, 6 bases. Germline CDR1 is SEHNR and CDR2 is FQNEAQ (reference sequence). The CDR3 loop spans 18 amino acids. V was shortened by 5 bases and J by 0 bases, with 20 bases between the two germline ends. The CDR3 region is CASSPAPGLGSSYNEQFF. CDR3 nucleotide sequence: TGTGCCAGCAGCCCAGCACCGGGACTGGGGAGCTCCTACAATGAGCAGTTCTTC.

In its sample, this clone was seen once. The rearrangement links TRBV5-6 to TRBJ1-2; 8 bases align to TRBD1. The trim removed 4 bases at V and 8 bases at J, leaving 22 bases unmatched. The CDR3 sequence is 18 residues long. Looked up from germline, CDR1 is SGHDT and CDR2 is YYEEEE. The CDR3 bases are TGTGCCAGCAGCGTAGGGGCCTTGAGGACAGGGACGTCTCAAGGCTACACCTTC. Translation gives CASSVGALRTGTSQGYTF. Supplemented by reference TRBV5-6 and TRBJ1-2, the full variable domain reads DAGVTQSPTHLIKTRGQQVTLRCSPKSGHDTVSWYQQALGQGPQFIFQYYEEEERQRGNFPDRFSGHQFPNYSSELNVNALLLGDSALYLCASSVGALRTGTSQGYTFGSGTRLTVV.

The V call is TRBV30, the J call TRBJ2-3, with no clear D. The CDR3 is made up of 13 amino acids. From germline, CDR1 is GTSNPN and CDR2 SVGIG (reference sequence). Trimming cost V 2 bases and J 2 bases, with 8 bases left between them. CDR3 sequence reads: CAWSHGITDTQYF. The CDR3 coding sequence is TGTGCCTGGAGTCACGGTATCACAGATACGCAGTATTTT.

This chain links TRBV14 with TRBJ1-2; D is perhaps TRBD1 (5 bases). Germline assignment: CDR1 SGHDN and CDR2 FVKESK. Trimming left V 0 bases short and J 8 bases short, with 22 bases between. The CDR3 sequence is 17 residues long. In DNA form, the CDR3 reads TGTGCCAGCAGCCAAGATATACACGAACAGGTCCTTCGCGGCTACACCTTC. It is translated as CASSQDIHEQVLRGYTF.